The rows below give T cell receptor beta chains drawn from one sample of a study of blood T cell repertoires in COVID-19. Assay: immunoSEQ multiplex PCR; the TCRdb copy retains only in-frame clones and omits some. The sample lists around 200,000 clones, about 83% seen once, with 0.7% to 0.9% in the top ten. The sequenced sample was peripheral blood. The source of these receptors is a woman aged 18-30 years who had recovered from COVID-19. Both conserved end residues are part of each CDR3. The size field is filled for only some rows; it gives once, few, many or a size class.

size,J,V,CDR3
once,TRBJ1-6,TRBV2,CASSKGTVNSPLHF
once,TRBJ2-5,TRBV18,CASSPLGLTRETQYF
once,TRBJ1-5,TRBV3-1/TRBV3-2,CASSQGTQNQPQHF
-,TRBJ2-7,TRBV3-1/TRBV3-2,CASRRTGTDRSYEQYF
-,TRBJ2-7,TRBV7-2,CASSSLGGGARHEQYF
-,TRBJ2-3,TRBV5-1,CASSSLAGEDTQYF
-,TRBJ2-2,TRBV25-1,CASSELDSLNTGELFF
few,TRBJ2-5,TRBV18,CASSPAGGRETQYF
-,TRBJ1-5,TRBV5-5,CASSLAEGGYSNQPQHF
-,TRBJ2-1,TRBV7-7,CASSPTSGRAERQFF
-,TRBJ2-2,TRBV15,CATSGGTDTGELFF
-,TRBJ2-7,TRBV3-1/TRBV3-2,CASGGLSYEQYF
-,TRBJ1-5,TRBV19,CASSMYSGGDQPQHF
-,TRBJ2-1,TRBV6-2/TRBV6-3,CASSSTRPTGARPNEQFF
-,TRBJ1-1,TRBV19,CASSITAMNTEAFF
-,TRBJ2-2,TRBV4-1,CASSQVSAGELFF
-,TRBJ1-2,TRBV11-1,CASSPEGRGYGYTF
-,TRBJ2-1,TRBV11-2,CASSSGGTSGNEQFF
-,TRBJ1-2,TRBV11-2,CASSLGIGGNYGYTF